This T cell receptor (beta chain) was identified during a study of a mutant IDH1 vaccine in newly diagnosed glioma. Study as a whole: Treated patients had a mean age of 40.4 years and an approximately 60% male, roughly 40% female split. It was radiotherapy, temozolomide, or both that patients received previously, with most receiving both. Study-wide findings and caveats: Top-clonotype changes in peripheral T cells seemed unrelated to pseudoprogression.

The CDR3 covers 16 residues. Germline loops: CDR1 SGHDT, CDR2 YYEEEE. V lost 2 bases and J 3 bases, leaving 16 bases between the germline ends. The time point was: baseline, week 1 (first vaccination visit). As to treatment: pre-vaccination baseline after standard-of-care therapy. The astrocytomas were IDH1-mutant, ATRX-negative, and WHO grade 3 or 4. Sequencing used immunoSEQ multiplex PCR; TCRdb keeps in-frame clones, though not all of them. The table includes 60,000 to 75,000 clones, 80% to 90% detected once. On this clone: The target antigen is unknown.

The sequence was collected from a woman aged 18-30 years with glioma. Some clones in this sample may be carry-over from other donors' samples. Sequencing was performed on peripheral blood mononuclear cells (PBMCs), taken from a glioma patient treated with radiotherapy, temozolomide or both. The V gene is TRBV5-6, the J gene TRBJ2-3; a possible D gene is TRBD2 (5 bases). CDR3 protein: CASSFFVGEGTDTQYF. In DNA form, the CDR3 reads TGTGCCAGCAGCTTTTTCGTCGGAGAGGGAACAGATACGCAGTATTTT. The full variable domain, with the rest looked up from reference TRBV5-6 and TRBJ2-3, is DAGVTQSPTHLIKTRGQQVTLRCSPKSGHDTVSWYQQALGQGPQFIFQYYEEEERQRGNFPDRFSGHQFPNYSSELNVNALLLGDSALYLCASSFFVGEGTDTQYFGPGTRLTVL.